This T cell receptor beta chain was observed in a study of blood T cell repertoires in COVID-19. Study overall: From the United States, Italy and Spain came samples of acute and convalescent COVID-19. The cDNA or gDNA used as material had been derived from T cells, B-cell-depleted T cells, or PBMCs.

This CDR3 is built from 18 residues. The V gene's germline CDR1 is DFQATT and CDR2 SNEGSKA (reference sequence). V lost 3 bases to trimming and J lost 3 bases; unmatched junction nucleotides: 17. The table lists this clone with a count of one. TCRdb's table, derived via immunoSEQ multiplex PCR, lists solely in-frame clones and lacks some. The sample has tens of thousands of clones, approximately 85% seen once; the top ten hold roughly 14%. The specimen was peripheral blood. This sequence was found in a human donor in a cohort sampled during active COVID-19. This sequence joins TRBV20-1 and TRBJ2-7; 10 positions agree with TRBD2. CDR3 region: CSASAGLAGATVVYEQYF. CDR3 nucleotides: TGCAGTGCTAGTGCGGGCCTAGCGGGGGCCACTGTGGTCTACGAGCAGTACTTC.